One and the same sample provided the 19 T cell receptor beta chains below, sequenced in a study of T cells in Graves' hyperthyroidism and ophthalmopathy. Researchers took RNA transcripts and amplified the TCR beta CDR3 regions from them. HTBI primers were the set used in a first-round RT-PCR of the TCR CDR3. TCRdb independently ran MiXCR on the multiplex PCR reads; one entry per CDR3 protein. The sample lists 300,000 to 400,000 distinct CDR3 sequences; approximately 13% were seen once. What was sequenced was blood. Every receptor here comes from a woman in her fifties or sixties with Graves' hyperthyroidism.

About this clonotype: Possible read error: a much larger clone is one base away. V usage is TRBV24-1 and J usage is TRBJ2-1; 10 bases match TRBD1. The better agreement between TRBJ2-7 and the DNA end casts doubt on the J call. The CDR3 has 16 amino acids. Per the germline V gene, CDR1 is KGHDR and CDR2 is SFDVKD. CDR3 protein: CATSDFPGQGKNEQYF. The CDR3 region has the DNA TGTGCCACCAGTGATTTTCCGGGACAGGGGAAGAATGAGCAGTACTTC.

The sample holds a few counts of this clonotype. The rearrangement links TRBV10-1 to TRBJ1-3; D gene unclear. CDR1 and CDR2 from the germline V gene are WNHNN and SYGVQD (reference sequence). The CDR3 is made up of 14 amino acids. V lost 8 bases and J 0 bases, leaving 11 bases between the germline ends. The CDR3 loop reads CASSSASSGNTIYF. The CDR3 DNA sequence: TGCGCCAGCTCCTCGGCCAGCTCTGGAAACACCATATATTTT.

The gene calls are TRBV5-6 and TRBJ2-7; TRBD2 matches at 9 bases. The junction had 4 bases not matched to a gene; V was cut back by 2 bases and J by 7 bases. From germline, CDR1 is SGHDT and CDR2 YYEEEE. The CDR3 is made up of 13 amino acids. The CDR3 DNA is TGTGCCAGCAGCTTCTTGGGACTAGCTGAGCAGTACTTC. It is translated as CASSFLGLAEQYF.

In this sample, this clonotype turned up a few times. This chain joins TRBV20-1 and TRBJ2-1; maybe TRBD2 (6 bases). V shed 5 bases and J shed 7 bases, with 15 bases lying between them. This CDR3 comprises 13 residues. Per the germline V gene, CDR1 is DFQATT and CDR2 is SNEGSKA (reference sequence). CDR3 region: CSAPSAGKNEQFF. CDR3 nucleotide sequence: TGCAGTGCTCCCTCAGCGGGTAAAAATGAGCAGTTCTTC.

This clonotype was seen repeatedly, ten times or more. The rearrangement joins TRBV11-2 to TRBJ2-3, with TRBD2 matching over 12 bases. Germline CDR1 SGHAT, CDR2 FQNNGV. The CDR3 loop spans 16 amino acids. The J segment lost 4 bases and the V segment lost 5 bases, leaving 7 bases of the junction unmatched. The chain's CDR3 is CASSTGTSGYSDTQYF. CDR3 DNA sequence: TGTGCCAGCAGCACGGGGACTAGCGGGTACTCAGATACGCAGTATTTT.

The chain links TRBV6-6 to TRBJ2-3; weak D call: TRBD2 (6 bases). Germline assignment: CDR1 MNHNY and CDR2 SVGAGI (reference sequence). The V end lost 0 bases, the J end lost 5 bases, and 12 bases lay between the germline ends. CDR3 size: 15 residues. CDR3 in amino acids: CASSYSWRAGDTQYF. CDR3 bases: TGTGCCAGCAGTTACTCATGGAGGGCGGGAGATACGCAGTATTTT.

This clonotype was detected a few times. The chain has TRBV19 and TRBJ1-4; a weak D match, TRBD1 (6 bases). This CDR3 has 14 amino acids. V was shortened by 4 bases and J by 6 bases, with 12 bases between the two germline ends. In germline, CDR1 is LNHDA, CDR2 SQIVND (reference sequence). The CDR3 here is CASSRGRADEKLFF. In DNA form, the CDR3 reads TGTGCCAGTAGTAGGGGGCGGGCGGATGAAAAACTGTTTTTT.

About this clonotype itself: A much larger clone is a single base away; this may be a read error. This chain connects TRBV11-2 to TRBJ1-5; 7 nucleotides agree with TRBD1. Per germline, CDR1 SGHAT and CDR2 FQNNGV. This CDR3 spans 14 amino acids. The CDR3 loop is CAGSLRDSHQPQHF. In DNA, the CDR3 is TGTGCCGGCAGCTTACGGGACAGCCATCAGCCCCAGCATTTT.

The J gene is TRBJ1-5, the V gene TRBV11-2; maybe TRBD1 (5 bases). The CDR3 covers 15 residues. In germline, CDR1 is SGHAT, CDR2 FQNNGV. Trimming stripped 5 bases from V and 0 bases from J, with 11 bases between. The CDR3 DNA reads TGTGCCAGCAGCCTTGACAGCCATAGCAATCAGCCCCAGCATTTT. It translates to CASSLDSHSNQPQHF. Full variable domain (remainder filled in from reference TRBV11-2 and TRBJ1-5): EAGVAQSPRYKIIEKRQSVAFWCNPISGHATLYWYQQILGQGPKLLIQFQNNGVVDDSQLPKDRFSAERLKGVDSTLKIQPAKLEDSAVYLCASSLDSHSNQPQHFGDGTRLSIL.

This clonotype was recorded many times. The chain uses TRBV20-1 and TRBJ1-1; D remains unclear. Deletions cut 6 bases from V and 1 base from J, with 12 bases between. The CDR3 contains 13 residues. In germline, CDR1 is DFQATT, CDR2 SNEGSKA (reference sequence). CDR3 region: CSANSYTNTEAFF. CDR3 nucleotide sequence: TGCAGTGCCAACTCCTATACGAACACTGAAGCTTTCTTT.

The chain is built from TRBV12-3 or TRBV12-4 and TRBJ2-3; 13 bases are a match to TRBD2. V gave up 6 bases and J gave up 4 bases; unmatched junction bases: 4. The CDR3 spans 15 residues. The CDR3 loop is CASRGTSGNADTQYF. In DNA, the CDR3 is TGTGCCAGCAGGGGGACTAGCGGGAATGCAGATACGCAGTATTTT.

There are many counts of this clonotype. The V and J genes are TRBV6-1 and TRBJ1-4, with D perhaps matching TRBD1 (5 bases). The CDR3 totals 18 residues. Germline-derived CDR1 and CDR2 are MNHNS and SASEGT. V was clipped by 5 bases and J by 1 base, with 20 bases between them. The DNA for the CDR3 is TGTGCCAGCAGTACAAGCACCAGGGACGTTGGAACTAATGAAAAACTGTTTTTT. Protein sequence: CASSTSTRDVGTNEKLFF.

Concerning this clonotype: This may stem from a read error, because a much larger clone lies one nucleotide away. This chain uses TRBV3-1 with TRBJ2-5; maybe TRBD1 (7 bases). CDR3 size: 13 residues. Germline CDR1 reads LGHDT; CDR2 reads YNNKEL (reference sequence). For the CDR3, the DNA is TGTGCCAGCAGCCGAGGGGGCGGGACCGGTAGGAACTTC. Protein: CASSRGGGTGRNF.

This clonotype was detected ten times or more. The chain combines TRBV3-1 with TRBJ2-2; D not resolved. Per the germline V gene, CDR1 is LGHDT and CDR2 is YNNKEL (reference sequence). Trimming took off 5 bases at V and 5 bases at J, with 9 bases between the two ends. The CDR3 contains 13 residues. DNA for the CDR3: TGTGCCAGCAGCACCTCGGTTACCGGGGAGCTGTTTTTT. Protein sequence: CASSTSVTGELFF.

This clonotype was picked up many times. The chain links TRBV20-1 to TRBJ2-3; D possibly corresponds to TRBD2 (6 bases). The ends were cut back, 4 bases at V and 0 bases at J, with 14 bases in the middle. Germline V gives CDR1 DFQATT, CDR2 SNEGSKA (reference sequence). This CDR3 comprises 15 residues. CDR3 nucleotides: TGCAGTGCTACATCCGGGGGAACTAGCACAGATACGCAGTATTTT. Protein sequence: CSATSGGTSTDTQYF.

This clonotype was found a few times. The rearrangement uses TRBV6-1 and TRBJ2-7, with 7 bases aligning to TRBD1. With V trimmed by 3 bases and J by 0 bases, 8 bases remained unmatched. The V gene's germline CDR1 is MNHNS and CDR2 SASEGT. The CDR3 is 16 amino acids. The CDR3 is CASSDPGQVNSYEQYF. The DNA for the CDR3 is TGTGCCAGCAGTGACCCCGGACAGGTAAACTCCTACGAGCAGTACTTC.

In its sample, this clonotype was seen many times. The V and J genes are TRBV10-3 and TRBJ1-6; D uncertain. The V end lost 6 bases, the J end lost 5 bases, and 11 bases lay between the germline ends. From germline, CDR1 is ENHRY and CDR2 SYGVKD. This CDR3 is built from 14 residues. The CDR3 nucleotides are TGTGCCATCAGGAGGACTGCCGATAATTCACCCCTCCACTTT. This translates into CAIRRTADNSPLHF.

This chain links TRBV30 with TRBJ2-7; possibly TRBD2 for D (5 bases). The CDR3 sequence is 13 residues long. Per germline, CDR1 GTSNPN and CDR2 SVGIG (reference sequence). V shed 8 bases and J shed 2 bases, with 16 bases lying between them. The chain's CDR3 is CAARLSPTYEQYF. The CDR3 nucleotides are TGTGCCGCGAGACTATCCCCTACCTACGAGCAGTACTTC.

This chain links TRBV7-2 with TRBJ2-1; TRBD2 agrees at 12 bases. V lost 7 bases to trimming and J lost 9 bases; unmatched junction nucleotides: 10. The CDR3 extends over 15 amino acids. The germline gives CDR1 SGHTA, CDR2 FQGNSA. DNA for the CDR3: TGTGCCAGCACCAAGACTAGCGGGAGATTGCCTGAGCAGTTCTTC. Encoded protein: CASTKTSGRLPEQFF.